This entry lists 23 T cell receptor beta chains sequenced from one sample in a study of blood T cell repertoires in COVID-19. Only in-frame clones appear in the TCRdb table, and some are missing; sequencing was by immunoSEQ multiplex PCR. The sample shows 140,000 or so clones, 80% to 90% of them seen only once. The sample comprised peripheral blood. The source of these receptors is a man aged 55 to 70 with active or convalescent COVID-19.

The count of this clone is one. The chain is built from TRBV6-5 and TRBJ1-1; D is undetermined. The ends were cut back, 4 bases at V and 0 bases at J, with 9 bases in the middle. Germline-derived CDR1 and CDR2 are MNHEY and SVGAGI. The CDR3 has 14 amino acids. CDR3 in DNA: TGTGCCAGCAGTTTCGACGGAGTGAACACTGAAGCTTTCTTT. Translating it yields CASSFDGVNTEAFF.

V and J are TRBV28 and TRBJ1-5; D not certain. The CDR3 is 12 residues long. Germline-derived CDR1 and CDR2 are MDHEN and SYDVKM. The V and J ends lost 6 bases and 7 bases respectively, with 10 bases between them. CDR3 DNA: TGTGCCAGCAGGGAAGGGAGGCAGCCCCAGCATTTT. Protein product: CASREGRQPQHF.

This clone has just a few counts. The chain uses TRBV15 and TRBJ1-2; no clear D gene. Germline V gene data show CDR1 as LNHNV and CDR2 as YYDKDF (reference sequence). There are 15 residues in the CDR3. The V and J ends lost 1 base and 8 bases respectively, with 17 bases between them. CDR3 in DNA: TGTGCCACCAGCAGAGGCCAGGTCGTATCTGGAGGCTACACCTTC. Translating gives CATSRGQVVSGGYTF.

The CDR3 sequence: CASSNGREGTDEQYV. The CDR3 DNA reads as TGTGCCAGCAGCAATGGCAGGGAAGGTACGGACGAGCAGTACGTC. V and J are TRBV21-1 and TRBJ2-7; the DNA was not used to check the table's D call, TRBD1. TRBV21-1 is a known pseudogene. The CDR3 covers 15 residues.

J is TRBJ1-1 and V is TRBV4-3; TRBD1 might be the D (5 bases). V was shortened by 0 bases and J by 3 bases, with 11 bases between the two germline ends. This CDR3 has 15 amino acids. Germline V lookup: CDR1 LGHNA, CDR2 YSLEER. CDR3: CASSQEQWGDTEAFF. In DNA, the CDR3 is TGCGCCAGCAGCCAAGAACAATGGGGGGACACTGAAGCTTTCTTT.

The genes are TRBV6-2 or TRBV6-3 and TRBJ2-7; D remains ambiguous. The germline V gene encodes CDR1 MNHEY and CDR2 SVGEGT. V lost 6 bases to trimming and J lost 3 bases, with 6 bases between them. CDR3 size: 11 residues. CDR3 residues: CASSYRYEQYF. As DNA, the CDR3 is TGTGCCAGCAGCTATCGCTACGAGCAGTACTTC.

CDR3 coding DNA: TGTGCCAGCAGACCGGGGACAGGAGCAACTAATGAAAAACTGTTTTTT. Its protein product is CASRPGTGATNEKLFF. V gene TRBV6-6 combines with J gene TRBJ1-4; 8 bases agree with TRBD1. There are 16 residues in the CDR3. Germline V gives CDR1 MNHNY, CDR2 SVGAGI (reference sequence). Trimming took 6 bases from V and 0 from J; bases not matched to a gene: 6.

The chain employs TRBV6-1 and TRBJ2-2; D is undetermined. CDR3 length equals 13 residues. V was trimmed by 6 bases and J by 6 bases, leaving 11 bases between them. The germline CDR1 and CDR2 sequences are MNHNS and SASEGT. The CDR3, as DNA: TGTGCCAGCAGACTGCCAAGTTCCGGGGAGCTGTTTTTT. Its translation: CASRLPSSGELFF.

This clone was seen just once. The gene calls are TRBV5-4 and TRBJ2-1; 14 bases align to TRBD2. This CDR3 has 15 residues. The V gene end was trimmed by 0 bases and the J gene end by 8 bases; junction bases not matched to a gene: 1. Germline values: CDR1 SGHNT, CDR2 YYREEE (reference sequence). CDR3 region: CASSLGGLAGDEQFF. Here the CDR3 DNA reads TGTGCCAGCAGCTTGGGGGGACTAGCGGGAGATGAGCAGTTCTTC.

V and J are TRBV24-1 and TRBJ2-1, with 9 bases identical to TRBD1. The CDR3 length is 13 residues. Trimming took 4 bases from V and 9 from J; bases not matched to a gene: 3. CDR1 and CDR2 from the germline V gene are KGHDR and SFDVKD. The CDR3 region has the DNA TGTGCCACCAGTGAAAGACAGGGGGGTGAGCAGTTCTTC. The encoded protein is CATSERQGGEQFF.

The chain employs TRBV5-5 and TRBJ2-2; D remains ambiguous. The CDR3 sequence is 14 residues long. V gave up 4 bases and J gave up 7 bases, with 14 bases separating them. The germline gives CDR1 SGHKS, CDR2 YYEKEE (reference sequence). The CDR3 sequence is CASSRPSGYGELFF. The DNA for the CDR3 is TGTGCCAGCAGCCGTCCGTCCGGGTACGGGGAGCTGTTTTTT.

The J gene is TRBJ2-3, the V gene TRBV9; TRBD2 might be the D (5 bases). The CDR3 is 16 amino acids. Germline V gene lookup returns CDR1 SGDLS and CDR2 YYNGEE. The V and J ends lost 1 base and 0 bases respectively, with 12 bases between them. The CDR3 bases are TGTGCCAGCAGCGTATATCCCGGGGATAGCACAGATACGCAGTATTTT. Translating gives CASSVYPGDSTDTQYF. The whole variable domain, filled in from reference TRBV9 and TRBJ2-3, reads DSGVTQTPKHLITATGQRVTLRCSPRSGDLSVYWYQQSLDQGLQFLIQYYNGEERAKGNILERFSAQQFPDLHSELNLSSLELGDSALYFCASSVYPGDSTDTQYFGPGTRLTVL.

The rearrangement uses TRBV21-1 and TRBJ2-1; the table's D call, TRBD2, has no DNA check behind it. TRBV21-1 is a pseudogene. The CDR3 is 17 residues long. The CDR3 DNA reads TGTGCCAGCAGCAAGGGTTTTCGGGACTTCTCCTACAATGAGCAGTTCTTC. Translation: CASSKGFRDFSYNEQFF.

CDR3 sequence reads: CASSAGTSGISYEQYF. DNA of the CDR3: TGTGCCAGCAGCGCAGGGACTAGCGGGATTTCCTACGAGCAGTACTTC. V gene TRBV5-5 combines with J gene TRBJ2-7, with 13 nucleotides matching TRBD2. CDR3 length: 16 residues. Germline loops: CDR1 SGHKS, CDR2 YYEKEE (reference sequence). Trimming cost V 4 bases and J 1 base; bases outside gene matches: 5.

This chain uses TRBV3-1 (or the pseudogene TRBV3-2) with TRBJ1-1, with D perhaps matching TRBD1 (5 bases). Trimming pared 5 bases from V and 2 bases from J, leaving 15 bases between. Germline assignment: CDR1 LGHDT and CDR2 YNNKEL (reference sequence). There are 15 residues in the CDR3. The CDR3 DNA reads as TGTGCCAGCAGCAGAGACAGATCCCTTAACACTGAAGCTTTCTTT. Translation gives CASSRDRSLNTEAFF.

This clone was counted a few times. The V and J genes are TRBV7-8 and TRBJ1-2, with 11 nucleotides matching TRBD1. CDR1 SGHVS and CDR2 FQNEAQ come from the germline V gene. The CDR3 spans 15 residues. J was trimmed by 4 bases and V by 5 bases; bases with no gene match: 6. DNA for the CDR3: TGTGCCAGCAGCATGGACAGGGGGCCGGTCTATGGCTACACCTTC. Encoded protein: CASSMDRGPVYGYTF.

The rearrangement links TRBV7-9 to TRBJ2-7; TRBD2 might be the D (6 bases). CDR3 size: 12 residues. Trimming took off 6 bases at V and 5 bases at J, with 11 bases between the two ends. CDR1 SEHNR and CDR2 FQNEAQ come from the germline V gene (reference sequence). In DNA, the CDR3 is TGTGCCAGCAGTTGGGGGGTTGACGAGCAGTACGTC. Residues: CASSWGVDEQYV.

The rearrangement uses TRBV10-3 and TRBJ2-7, with TRBD2 identical over 15 bases. Germline CDR1 ENHRY, CDR2 SYGVKD. The CDR3 extends over 15 amino acids. V was pared by 5 bases and J by 4 bases, with 3 bases of the junction left unmatched. CDR3 amino acids: CAISQGLAGGYEQYV. CDR3 sequence (DNA): TGTGCCATCAGTCAAGGACTAGCGGGGGGGTACGAGCAGTACGTC.

This clone was detected only once. CDR3 residues: CASSMPGTSGTSTDTQYF. In DNA, the CDR3 is TGTGCCAGCAGCATGCCCGGGACTAGCGGAACTAGCACAGATACGCAGTATTTT. The chain couples TRBV7-9 to TRBJ2-3; 11 nucleotides agree with TRBD2. The CDR3 extends over 18 amino acids. With 5 bases clipped from V and 0 bases from J, the junction kept 10 bases outside the gene matches. Looked up from germline, CDR1 is SEHNR and CDR2 is FQNEAQ (reference sequence). The full variable domain, completed using reference TRBV7-9 and TRBJ2-3, is DTGVSQNPRHKITKRGQNVTFRCDPISEHNRLYWYRQTLGQGPEFLTYFQNEAQLEKSRLLSDRFSAERPKGSFSTLEIQRTEQGDSAMYLCASSMPGTSGTSTDTQYFGPGTRLTVL.

V usage is TRBV12-3 or TRBV12-4 and J usage is TRBJ1-1, with D perhaps TRBD1 (5 bases). There are 13 residues in the CDR3. With 4 bases removed from V and 5 bases from J, the gap between germline ends came to 11 bases. In nucleotides, the CDR3 is TGTGCCAGCAGTTCCCAGGGAAATACTGAAGCTTTCTTT. As protein: CASSSQGNTEAFF.

This chain uses TRBV5-4 with TRBJ1-2; 8 bases match TRBD1. The CDR3 loop spans 18 amino acids. Germline values: CDR1 SGHNT, CDR2 YYREEE (reference sequence). V shed 3 bases and J 0 bases; nucleotides not matched to a gene: 13. The CDR3 coding sequence is TGTGCCAGCAGCTCCAACCTAGGACAGGGCAATACTAACTATGGCTACACCTTC. It yields the protein CASSSNLGQGNTNYGYTF.

The chain links TRBV7-9 to TRBJ1-6, with D hard to call. The V gene lost 1 base and the J gene lost 4 bases, with 8 bases spanning the gap. Germline CDR1 reads SEHNR; CDR2 reads FQNEAQ (reference sequence). This CDR3 is 15 amino acids long. The CDR3 region is CASSLVGTYNSPLHF. DNA for the CDR3: TGTGCCAGCAGCTTAGTGGGCACTTATAATTCACCCCTCCACTTT.

The chain is built from TRBV12-3 or TRBV12-4 and TRBJ2-5, with D perhaps TRBD2 (5 bases). Between the trimmed V and J ends, which lost 3 bases and 7 bases, there was a span of 12 bases. The length of the CDR3 is 13 residues. The chain's CDR3 is CASSLPGRGTQYF. The CDR3 coding sequence is TGTGCCAGCAGTTTGCCGGGCCGGGGGACCCAGTACTTC.